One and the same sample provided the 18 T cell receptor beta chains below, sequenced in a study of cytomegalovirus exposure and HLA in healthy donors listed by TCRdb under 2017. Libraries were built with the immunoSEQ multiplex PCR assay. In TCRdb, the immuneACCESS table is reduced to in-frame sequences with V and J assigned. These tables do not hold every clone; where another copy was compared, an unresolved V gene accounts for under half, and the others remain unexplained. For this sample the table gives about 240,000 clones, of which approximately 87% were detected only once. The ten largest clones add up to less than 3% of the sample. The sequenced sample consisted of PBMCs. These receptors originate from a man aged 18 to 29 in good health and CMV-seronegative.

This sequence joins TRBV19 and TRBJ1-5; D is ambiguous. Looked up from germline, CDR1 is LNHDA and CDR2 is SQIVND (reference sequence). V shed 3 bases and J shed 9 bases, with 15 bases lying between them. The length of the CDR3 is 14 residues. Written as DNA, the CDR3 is TGTGCCAGTAGTATGGTGGCCGACCGGGGGCCCCAGCATTTT. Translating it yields CASSMVADRGPQHF.

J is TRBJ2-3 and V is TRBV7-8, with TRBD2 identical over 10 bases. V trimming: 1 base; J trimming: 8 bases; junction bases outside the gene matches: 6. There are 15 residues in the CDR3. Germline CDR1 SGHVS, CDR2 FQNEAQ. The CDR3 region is CASSLVLAGARTQYF. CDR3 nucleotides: TGTGCCAGCAGCTTAGTTCTAGCGGGGGCCCGTACGCAGTATTTT.

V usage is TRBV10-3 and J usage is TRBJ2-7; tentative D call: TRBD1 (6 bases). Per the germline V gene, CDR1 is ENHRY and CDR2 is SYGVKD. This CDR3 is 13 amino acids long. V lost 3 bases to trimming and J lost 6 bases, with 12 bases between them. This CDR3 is CAISEADRAEQYF. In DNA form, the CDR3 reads TGTGCCATCAGTGAAGCGGACAGAGCCGAGCAGTACTTC.

The CDR3 coding sequence is TGTGCCAGCAGTCGTCCCCGGAGGGGGGGGAGCTCCTACAATGAGCAGTTCTTC. Protein: CASSRPRRGGSSYNEQFF. The V gene is TRBV27, the J gene TRBJ2-1; D may be TRBD2 (7 bases). Looked up from germline, CDR1 is MNHEY and CDR2 is SMNVEV (reference sequence). This CDR3 contains 18 residues. The V end lost 5 bases, the J end lost 0 bases, and 20 bases lay between the germline ends.

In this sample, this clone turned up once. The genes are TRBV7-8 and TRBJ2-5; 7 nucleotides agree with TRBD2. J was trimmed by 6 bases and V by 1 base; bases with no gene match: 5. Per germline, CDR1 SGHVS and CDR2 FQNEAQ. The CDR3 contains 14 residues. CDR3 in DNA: TGTGCCAGCAGCTTAGAAAGGCGGGGGAAGACCCAGTACTTC. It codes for CASSLERRGKTQYF.

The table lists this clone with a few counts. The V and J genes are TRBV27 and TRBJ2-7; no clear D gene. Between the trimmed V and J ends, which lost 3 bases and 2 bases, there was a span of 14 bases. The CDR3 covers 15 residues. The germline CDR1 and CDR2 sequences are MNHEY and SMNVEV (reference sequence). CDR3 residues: CASSLSRRLAYEQYF. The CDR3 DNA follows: TGTGCCAGCAGTTTGAGCCGACGCCTAGCCTACGAGCAGTACTTC.

CDR3 nucleotides: TGTGCCAGCAGTGAAGCGGGCAGAAACACTGAAGCTTTCTTT. Encoded protein: CASSEAGRNTEAFF. The V gene is TRBV2, the J gene TRBJ1-1; D call uncertain. There are 14 residues in the CDR3. The germline V gene encodes CDR1 SNHLY and CDR2 FYNNEI. Between the trimmed V and J ends, which lost 0 bases and 2 bases, there was a span of 7 bases.

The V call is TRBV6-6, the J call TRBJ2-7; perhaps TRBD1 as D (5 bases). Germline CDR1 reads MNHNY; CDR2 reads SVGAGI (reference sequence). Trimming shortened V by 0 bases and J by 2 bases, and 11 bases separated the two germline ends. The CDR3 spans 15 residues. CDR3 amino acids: CASSYSNRNPYEQYF. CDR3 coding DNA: TGTGCCAGCAGTTACTCGAACAGGAACCCCTACGAGCAGTACTTC.

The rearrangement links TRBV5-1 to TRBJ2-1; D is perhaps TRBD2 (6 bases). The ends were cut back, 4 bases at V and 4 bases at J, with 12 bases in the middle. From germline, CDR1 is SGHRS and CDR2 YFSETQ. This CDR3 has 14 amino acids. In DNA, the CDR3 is TGCGCCAGCAGCCTCGGGACTTCATACAATGAGCAGTTCTTC. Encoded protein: CASSLGTSYNEQFF.

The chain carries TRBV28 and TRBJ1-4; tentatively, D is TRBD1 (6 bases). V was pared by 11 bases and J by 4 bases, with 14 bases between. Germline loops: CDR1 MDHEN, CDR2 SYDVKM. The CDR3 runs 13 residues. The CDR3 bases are TGTGCCTCCCTTGGGGGCTATAATGAAAAACTGTTTTTT. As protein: CASLGGYNEKLFF.

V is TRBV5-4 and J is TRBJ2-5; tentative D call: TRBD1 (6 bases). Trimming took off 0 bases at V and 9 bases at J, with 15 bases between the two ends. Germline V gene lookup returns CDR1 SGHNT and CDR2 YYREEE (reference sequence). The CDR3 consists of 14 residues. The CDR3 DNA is TGTGCCAGCAGCTTGGAAGTGGGGGCGCTGGCCCAGTACTTC. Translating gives CASSLEVGALAQYF. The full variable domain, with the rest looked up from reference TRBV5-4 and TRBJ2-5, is ETGVTQSPTHLIKTRGQQVTLRCSSQSGHNTVSWYQQALGQGPQFIFQYYREEENGRGNFPPRFSGLQFPNYSSELNVNALELDDSALYLCASSLEVGALAQYFGPGTRLLVL.

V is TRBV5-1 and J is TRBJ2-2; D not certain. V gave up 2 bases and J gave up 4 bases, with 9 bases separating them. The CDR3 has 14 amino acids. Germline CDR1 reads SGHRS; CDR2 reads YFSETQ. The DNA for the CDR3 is TGCGCCAGCAGCTTCAATAGCATCACCGGGGAGCTGTTTTTT. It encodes CASSFNSITGELFF.

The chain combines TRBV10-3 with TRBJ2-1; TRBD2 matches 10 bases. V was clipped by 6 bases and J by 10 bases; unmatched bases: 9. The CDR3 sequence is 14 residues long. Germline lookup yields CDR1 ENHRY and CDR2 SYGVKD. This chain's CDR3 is CAIRGIAGGGEQFF. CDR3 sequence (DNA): TGTGCCATCAGGGGAATAGCGGGAGGAGGGGAGCAGTTCTTC.

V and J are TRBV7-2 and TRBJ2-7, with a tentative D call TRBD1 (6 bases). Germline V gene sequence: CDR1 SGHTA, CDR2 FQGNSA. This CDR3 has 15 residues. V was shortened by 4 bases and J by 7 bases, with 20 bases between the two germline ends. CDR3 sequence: CASSSRAGAYGEQYF. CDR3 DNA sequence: TGTGCCAGCAGCTCCCGGGCAGGGGCATATGGGGAGCAGTACTTC. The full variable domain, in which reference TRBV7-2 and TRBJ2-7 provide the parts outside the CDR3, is GAGVSQSPSNKVTEKGKDVELRCDPISGHTALYWYRQSLGQGLEFLIYFQGNSAPDKSGLPSDRFSAERTGGSVSTLTIQRTQQEDSAVYLCASSSRAGAYGEQYFGPGTRLTVT.

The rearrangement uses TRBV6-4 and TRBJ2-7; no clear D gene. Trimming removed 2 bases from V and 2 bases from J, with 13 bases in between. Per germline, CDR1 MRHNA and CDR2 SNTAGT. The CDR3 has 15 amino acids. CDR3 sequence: CASSDPGLDTYEQYF. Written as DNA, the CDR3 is TGTGCCAGCAGTGACCCCGGATTAGACACCTACGAGCAGTACTTC.

CDR3 amino acids: CASRQGIEKLFF. The CDR3 nucleotides are TGTGCCAGTAGACAGGGGATCGAAAAACTGTTTTTT. The chain is built from TRBV2 and TRBJ1-4; 8 nucleotides match TRBD1. V was clipped by 9 bases and J by 8 bases; unmatched bases: 5. Per germline, CDR1 SNHLY and CDR2 FYNNEI. This CDR3 has 12 amino acids.

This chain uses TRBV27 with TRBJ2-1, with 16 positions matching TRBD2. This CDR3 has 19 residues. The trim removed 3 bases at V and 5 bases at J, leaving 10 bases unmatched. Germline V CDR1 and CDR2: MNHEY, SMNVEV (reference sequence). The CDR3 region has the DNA TGTGCCAGCAGTTTGGCCGGGACTAGCGGGAGGGCCCCAAACAATGAGCAGTTCTTC. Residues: CASSLAGTSGRAPNNEQFF.

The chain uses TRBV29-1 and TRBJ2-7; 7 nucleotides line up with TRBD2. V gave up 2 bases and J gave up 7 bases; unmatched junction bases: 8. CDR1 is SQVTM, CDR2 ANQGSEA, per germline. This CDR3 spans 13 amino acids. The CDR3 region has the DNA TGCAGCGTTGAATGGGGGGGAGTCGGGGAGCAGTACTTC. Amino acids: CSVEWGGVGEQYF.